Sequencing of this T cell receptor (beta chain) was carried out in a study of T cell responses to AZD1222 COVID-19 vaccine. Study-level points and caveats: Spike-specific TCR breadth and depth were elevated following two AZD1222 doses.

As concerns this clone: Its antigen is still unknown.

The protocol was immunoSEQ multiplex PCR, while the TCRdb copy is restricted to in-frame clones and leaves out a portion. Among roughly 69,000 clones listed, 80% were seen once. The receptor's source is an adult who received the AZD1222 COVID-19 vaccine. Source: peripheral blood, taken 28 days after the second AZD1222 dose.

CDR3 in DNA: TGTGCCAGCAGCCCAAGGACTAGCGGGGGGGCGAGGACGCAGTATTTT. Translating gives CASSPRTSGGARTQYF. The V gene is TRBV4-2, the J gene TRBJ2-3; TRBD2 matches at 15 bases. After removal of 4 bases from V and 9 bases from J, the junction contained 8 bases not matched to a gene. The CDR3 runs to 16 residues. The germline V gene encodes CDR1 LGHNA and CDR2 YNFKEQ.